These 15 T cell receptor beta chains were sequenced from one sample in a study of human T cells and chemical hapten exposure. Time point specified: patch test 1, 2 weeks after DPC sensitization. This sample's treatment: therapeutic diphenylcyclopropenone sensitization with weekly scalp DPC. It was unfractionated whole blood from which total RNA was extracted. TCRdb independently ran MiXCR on the RACE reads; one entry per CDR3 protein. The sample shows some 52,000 distinct CDR3 sequences, 9.5% to 11% of them seen only once. The sequenced sample was whole blood, obtained in connection with sensitization to the hapten diphenylcyclopropenone (DPC). The receptors were gathered from a woman between 40 and 50 years old with alopecia areata. Some clones in this sample may be carry-over from other donors' samples.

This clonotype has at least ten counts. V gene TRBV7-2 combines with J gene TRBJ2-5; D is ambiguous. Germline loops: CDR1 SGHTA, CDR2 FQGNSA. Trimming shortened V by 1 base and J by 4 bases, and 7 bases separated the two germline ends. CDR3 length: 13 amino acids. CDR3 protein: CASSLVRLETQYF. The CDR3 region has the DNA TGTGCCAGCAGCTTAGTACGGTTAGAGACCCAGTACTTC.

The chain couples TRBV3-1 to TRBJ2-7, with a possible D match to TRBD2 (6 bases). Deletions cut 4 bases from V and 1 base from J, with 14 bases between. This CDR3 has 15 amino acids. Germline V gene data show CDR1 as LGHDT and CDR2 as YNNKEL (reference sequence). The CDR3 DNA reads as TGTGCCAGCAGCCCCGGGGGACTTACTTCCTACGAGCAGTACTTC. Translated: CASSPGGLTSYEQYF.

The gene calls are TRBV20-1 and TRBJ2-7; 8 bases align to TRBD2. This CDR3 has 13 amino acids. J was trimmed by 5 bases and V by 2 bases; bases with no gene match: 5. The germline V gene encodes CDR1 DFQATT and CDR2 SNEGSKA (reference sequence). The DNA for the CDR3 is TGCAGTGCTAGACAGGGGACTAGGAACGAGCAGTACTTC. It yields the protein CSARQGTRNEQYF.

The gene calls are TRBV5-1 and TRBJ1-5; D unclear. Germline CDR1 is SGHRS and CDR2 is YFSETQ. Trimming left V 0 bases short and J 5 bases short, with 12 bases between. This CDR3 has 15 residues. The CDR3 region has the DNA TGCGCCAGCAGCTTGGACCCGGGCCCGGATCAGCCCCAGCATTTT. As protein: CASSLDPGPDQPQHF.

This clonotype was detected many times. V is TRBV20-1 and J is TRBJ2-7, with 9 nucleotides matching TRBD2. Germline CDR1 reads DFQATT; CDR2 reads SNEGSKA (reference sequence). The J segment lost 7 bases and the V segment lost 0 bases, leaving 7 bases of the junction unmatched. The CDR3 loop spans 14 amino acids. The CDR3 region is CSARDGTSYLEQYF. The CDR3 bases are TGCAGTGCTAGAGACGGGACTAGCTATCTTGAGCAGTACTTC.

There are a few counts of this clonotype. This chain links TRBV5-1 with TRBJ2-1, with D possibly being TRBD1 (5 bases). Germline loops: CDR1 SGHRS, CDR2 YFSETQ. V was trimmed by 4 bases and J by 1 base, leaving 9 bases between them. This CDR3 region has 14 residues. CDR3: CASSGAASYNEQFF. CDR3 in DNA: TGCGCCAGCAGCGGGGCGGCGTCCTACAATGAGCAGTTCTTC. Filled out from reference TRBV5-1 and TRBJ2-1, the complete variable domain reads KAGVTQTPRYLIKTRGQQVTLSCSPISGHRSVSWYQQTPGQGLQFLFEYFSETQRNKGNFPGRFSGRQFSNSRSEMNVSTLELGDSALYLCASSGAASYNEQFFGPGTRLTVL.

This clonotype was seen ten or more times. V usage is TRBV7-9 and J usage is TRBJ2-1; perhaps TRBD2 as D (5 bases). This CDR3 spans 14 amino acids. Trimming removed 4 bases from V and 4 bases from J, with 11 bases in between. The germline V gene has CDR1 SEHNR and CDR2 FQNEAQ (reference sequence). This chain's CDR3 is CASSSLGLYNEQFF. The CDR3 nucleotides read TGTGCCAGCAGCTCCTTAGGACTGTACAATGAGCAGTTCTTC.

This clonotype was recorded many times. This sequence joins TRBV5-4 and TRBJ2-2; unclear D gene. Germline V CDR1 and CDR2: SGHNT, YYREEE (reference sequence). The length of the CDR3 is 14 residues. V dropped 2 bases and J dropped 0 bases, with 5 bases sitting between them. CDR3 nucleotide sequence: TGTGCCAGCAGCTTCTCCTCGAACACCGGGGAGCTGTTTTTT. Translating it yields CASSFSSNTGELFF.

This sequence joins TRBV28 and TRBJ1-5; D call uncertain. This CDR3 has 13 residues. Germline loops: CDR1 MDHEN, CDR2 SYDVKM. With 3 bases removed from V and 2 bases from J, the gap between germline ends came to 5 bases. In nucleotides, the CDR3 is TGTGCCAGCAGTTTCGCGGGCAATCAGCCCCAGCATTTT. Amino acid sequence: CASSFAGNQPQHF.

V usage is TRBV7-2 and J usage is TRBJ2-1; no clear D. The CDR3 consists of 16 residues. V was shortened by 3 bases and J by 1 base, with 13 bases between the two germline ends. The germline V gene encodes CDR1 SGHTA and CDR2 FQGNSA. This CDR3 is CASSLGPGGSYNEQFF. In nucleotides, the CDR3 is TGTGCCAGCAGCTTGGGTCCCGGTGGATCCTACAATGAGCAGTTCTTC.

The table lists this clonotype with many counts. The chain employs TRBV7-9 and TRBJ1-2, with 9 bases lining up with TRBD1. There are 15 residues in the CDR3. Germline CDR1 reads SEHNR; CDR2 reads FQNEAQ (reference sequence). The V and J ends lost 2 bases and 9 bases, in that order; junction bases with no gene match: 10. The CDR3 protein is CASSLMVGQGVSYTF. CDR3 DNA: TGTGCCAGCAGCTTAATGGTGGGACAGGGTGTTAGCTACACCTTC.

This sequence joins TRBV7-2 and TRBJ2-7; 7 bases align to TRBD2. The CDR3 extends over 13 amino acids. The germline V gene encodes CDR1 SGHTA and CDR2 FQGNSA. V shed 4 bases, J shed 3 bases, and the junction held 3 bases outside the gene matches. CDR3 residues: CASSSLAGYEQYF. DNA of the CDR3: TGTGCCAGCAGCTCCTTAGCGGGCTACGAGCAGTACTTC. Complete variable domain (other parts from reference TRBV7-2 and TRBJ2-7): GAGVSQSPSNKVTEKGKDVELRCDPISGHTALYWYRQSLGQGLEFLIYFQGNSAPDKSGLPSDRFSAERTGGSVSTLTIQRTQQEDSAVYLCASSSLAGYEQYFGPGTRLTVT.

The chain is built from TRBV20-1 and TRBJ2-1; D may be TRBD2 (5 bases). The germline V and J ends were trimmed by 3 bases and 0 bases, with 12 bases remaining between them. This CDR3 spans 15 amino acids. Germline V CDR1 and CDR2: DFQATT, SNEGSKA (reference sequence). CDR3 coding DNA: TGCAGTGCTAGTGCGGGTTTGGGCTCCTACAATGAGCAGTTCTTC. This codes for CSASAGLGSYNEQFF.

This clonotype was observed a few times. The V call is TRBV7-2, the J call TRBJ1-1; D is undetermined. CDR1 and CDR2 from the germline V gene are SGHTA and FQGNSA. The V and J ends lost 1 base and 3 bases respectively, with 6 bases between them. This CDR3 comprises 13 residues. Written as DNA, the CDR3 is TGTGCCAGCAGCTTAGAACCTGACACTGAAGCTTTCTTT. Its protein product is CASSLEPDTEAFF.

This clonotype turned up a few times. This chain uses TRBV11-2 with TRBJ2-3; 10 positions match TRBD2. The ends lost 6 bases at V and 4 bases at J; junction bases unmatched: 7. Germline values: CDR1 SGHAT, CDR2 FQNNGV. CDR3 length: 15 residues. This CDR3 is CASRTLAGDSDTQYF. The CDR3 DNA reads TGTGCCAGCAGAACCCTAGCGGGGGATTCAGATACGCAGTATTTT. The complete variable domain, with remaining parts taken from reference TRBV11-2 and TRBJ2-3, reads EAGVAQSPRYKIIEKRQSVAFWCNPISGHATLYWYQQILGQGPKLLIQFQNNGVVDDSQLPKDRFSAERLKGVDSTLKIQPAKLEDSAVYLCASRTLAGDSDTQYFGPGTRLTVL.